This TCR beta chain derives from a study of a mutant IDH1 vaccine in newly diagnosed glioma (dated by TCRdb to about 2021). About the full investigation: The roughly 35 treated patients were around 60% male and roughly 40% female, with a mean age of 40.4 years. Longitudinal TCRB deep sequencing was performed for 20 to 30 treated patients wherever samples were available for exploratory analyses. Before enrollment, patients had received standard therapy of radiotherapy alone, temozolomide alone, or radiochemotherapy with temozolomide; most received the combination. Six visits were used for peripheral blood collection: V03 (baseline), V05, V07, V10, V12 and V13. What the study reported, not specific to this receptor: PBMC samples for TCRB deep sequencing were selected based on availability. Immune responses induced by the vaccine were seen in roughly 95% of patients across multiple MHC alleles. Pseudoprogression seemed to be unrelated to changes in the top peripheral T cell clonotypes found by TCRB sequencing. The authors noted that analyses of patient blood samples could not be reproduced because of sample limitations.

Libraries were built with the immunoSEQ multiplex PCR assay. Rearranged TCR beta chain sequences were amplified using the hsTCRB Kit according to the manufacturer's protocol. Sequencing of TCRB libraries was carried out on an Illumina MiSeq. Per the original workflow: Demultiplexing, trimming and gene mapping were performed with the kit vendor's proprietary platform. TCRdb retrieved this table from immuneACCESS and kept in-frame rearrangements only. Not all clones are present; in checked studies, unresolved V genes account for under half, and no reason is known for the remainder. That table is the source of V, J and clone size, and D and trimming were worked out from the DNA. The sample table holds about 92,000 clones, of which 83% were seen once. The biggest ten clones account for 6% to 9.5% of the sample. The CDR3 goes from the cysteine to the phenylalanine over 13 residues. Just CDR3 DNA is preserved here, 39 bases in frame from base 1. V is cut back by 3 bases and J by 6 bases, with 5 bases in the junction unmatched. CDR1 and CDR2 were assigned from the germline V gene as SGHRS and YFSETQ.

About this clone itself: The target of this receptor is not known. No base quality values were provided; no much bigger clone lies one nucleotide off.

Taken with the paper, the label for time point translates to: baseline, week 1 (first vaccination visit). What this sample's treatment or condition label stands for: pre-vaccination baseline after standard-of-care therapy. The donors had newly diagnosed IDH1-mutant astrocytomas of WHO grade 3 or 4 that showed loss of nuclear ATRX. The samples were drawn from NOA16, a multicentre, single-arm, open-label phase I trial in Germany that tested a mutant IDH1 peptide vaccine in humans for the first time. Visit V03 blood draws served as the baseline sample for immunogenicity testing. The DNeasy Blood and Tissue Kit was used to extract genomic DNA from EDTA blood for TCRB sequencing.

In this chain, TRBV5-1 is recombined with TRBJ2-7; 8 of the junction bases match TRBD2. The sample was PBMCs, taken from a glioma patient treated with radiotherapy, temozolomide or both. The receptor was derived from a woman between 45 and 65 years old with glioma. The DNA sequence is TGCGCCAGCAGCTACCGGGAGGGCGGCGAGCAGTACTTC. It translates as CASSYREGGEQYF.